Ten or more counts support the clone carrying this T cell receptor (beta chain). The CDR3 is made up of 11 amino acids. Germline V CDR1 and CDR2: ENHRY, SYGVKD. Deletions cut 2 bases from V and 7 bases from J, with 5 bases between. This record comes from a study of T cells after yellow fever vaccination. From the 5' RACE reads, TCRdb called clonotypes with MiXCR, one entry per CDR3 protein. The sample carries 100,000 to 150,000 distinct CDR3 sequences, roughly 15% recorded once. This TCR was recovered from a man younger than 30 who received the YFV17D yellow fever vaccine. This rearrangement joins TRBV10-3 to TRBJ1-1; D ambiguous. The material was CD8+ T cells sorted from PBMCs, obtained 5 days after the yellow fever booster vaccination. CDR3 DNA sequence: TGTGCCATCAGTGAGACATATGAAGCTTTCTTT. Its protein is CAISETYEAFF.